The next 4 T cell receptor beta chains were all read from a single sample in a study of T cells in localized non-small cell lung cancer. Generated by immunoSEQ multiplex PCR, the TCRdb table keeps only in-frame clones and is missing some. Of 50,000 to 70,000 clones in the sample, approximately 89% were seen once. The input for sequencing was peripheral blood, taken before any cancer treatment. Receptor source: a man between 35 and 75 years old with stage I lung adenocarcinoma.

Turning to this clone: Other DNA sequences in this sample translate to the same CDR3. This rearrangement joins TRBV30 to TRBJ1-3, with TRBD1 matching 7 bases. Losses at the gene ends were 0 bases for V and 2 bases for J; bases not matched to a gene: 1. The length of the CDR3 is 14 residues. Germline CDR1 GTSNPN, CDR2 SVGIG (reference sequence). The CDR3 here is CAWSVGGAGNTIYF. CDR3 nucleotide sequence: TGTGCCTGGAGTGTAGGGGGCGCTGGAAACACCATATATTTT.

The chain couples TRBV5-6 to TRBJ2-3, with D unresolved. Germline CDR1 reads SGHDT; CDR2 reads YYEEEE. CDR3 length: 15 amino acids. V lost 6 bases to trimming and J lost 0 bases, with 14 bases between them. CDR3 nucleotides: TGTGCCAGCAAGAAGTATCGCCTTAGCACAGATACGCAGTATTTT. Protein product: CASKKYRLSTDTQYF.

The rearrangement uses TRBV9 and TRBJ2-2; D perhaps matches TRBD2 (5 bases). CDR1 and CDR2 (germline): SGDLS, YYNGEE. With 3 bases removed from V and 6 bases from J, the gap between germline ends came to 12 bases. This CDR3 is 14 amino acids long. CDR3: CASSASSLAGELFF. The CDR3 DNA follows: TGTGCCAGCAGCGCCTCTAGCCTAGCCGGGGAGCTGTTTTTT.

The rearrangement joins TRBV19 to TRBJ2-5; 7 bases align to TRBD1. Germline loops: CDR1 LNHDA, CDR2 SQIVND (reference sequence). The V segment lost 6 bases and the J segment 5 bases; nucleotides outside the gene matches: 9. The CDR3 contains 14 residues. This chain's CDR3 is CASSLQGYGETQYF. As DNA, the CDR3 is TGTGCCAGTAGCTTACAGGGGTATGGCGAGACCCAGTACTTC.